This T cell receptor beta chain was observed in a study of cytomegalovirus exposure and HLA in healthy donors. Notes on the study in general: In a later analysis, specific HLA alleles were associated with 15,000 or so TCR beta sequences at a 0.05 false discovery rate. A missense DCLRE1C variant was associated with V- and J-gene trimming of TCR beta chains in a later analysis, and an independent cohort replicated the association.

The PCR was carried out with 60 Vbeta primers and 13 Jbeta primers. Authors' data handling: An analysis performed later counted 75 million to 80 million unique TCR beta chains (roughly 11 million of them shared). Using immunoSEQ multiplex PCR, the repertoire was profiled, and TCRdb retains in-frame clones only, with some absent. V and J calls and clone size come straight from that table; D and trimming were deduced from the DNA. The repertoire has some 100,000 clones, around 85% of them found once; the top ten carry about 3.9%. As concerns this clone: The antigen remains undetermined.

Material: PBMCs. The sequence was obtained from a young man in good health and CMV-seronegative.

Written as DNA, the CDR3 is TGTGCCATCAGGTCCGGGACAGGGCTGCACGAGCAGTACTTC. This gives the protein CAIRSGTGLHEQYF. The chain uses TRBV10-3 and TRBJ2-7; 9 bases line up with TRBD1. The CDR3 sequence is 14 residues long. Germline trimming cut 6 bases from V and 5 bases from J; bases unmatched to any gene: 8. CDR1 is ENHRY and CDR2 is SYGVKD in the germline V gene.